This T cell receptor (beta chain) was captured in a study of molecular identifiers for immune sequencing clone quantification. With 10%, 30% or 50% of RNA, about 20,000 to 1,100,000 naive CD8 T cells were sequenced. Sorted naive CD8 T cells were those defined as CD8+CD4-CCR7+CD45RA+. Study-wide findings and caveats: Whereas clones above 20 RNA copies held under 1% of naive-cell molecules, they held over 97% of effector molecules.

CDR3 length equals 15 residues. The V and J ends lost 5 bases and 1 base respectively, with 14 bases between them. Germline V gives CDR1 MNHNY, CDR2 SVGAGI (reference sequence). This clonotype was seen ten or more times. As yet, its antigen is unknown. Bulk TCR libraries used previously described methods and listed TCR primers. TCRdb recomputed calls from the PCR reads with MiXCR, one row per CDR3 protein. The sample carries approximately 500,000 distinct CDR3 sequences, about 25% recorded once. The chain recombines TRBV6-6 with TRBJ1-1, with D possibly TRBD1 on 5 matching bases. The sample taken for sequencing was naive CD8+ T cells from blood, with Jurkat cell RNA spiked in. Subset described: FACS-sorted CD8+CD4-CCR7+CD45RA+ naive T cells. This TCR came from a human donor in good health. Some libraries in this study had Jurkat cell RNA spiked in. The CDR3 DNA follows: TGTGCCAGCAGTCGCCTCCCCGGGGCGAACACTGAAGCTTTCTTT. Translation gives CASSRLPGANTEAFF.